Shown below are 22 T cell receptor beta chains from a single sample sequenced in a study of T-cell reconstitution after alpha-beta-depleted transplantation in children. Unique molecular identifiers tagged the TCRbeta library. One entry per CDR3 protein results from TCRdb running MiXCR on the PCR reads. The data hold some 490,000 distinct CDR3 sequences, with around 12% observed a single time. This specimen consisted of PBMCs from the stem cell graft donor, obtained from the stem cell graft. The receptor set was obtained from a human donor who donated a stem cell graft to a child with combined immunodeficiency.

This clonotype was recorded a few times. The chain is built from TRBV11-2 and TRBJ2-1, with no clear D. Germline V CDR1 and CDR2: SGHAT, FQNNGV. Deletions cut 2 bases from V and 0 bases from J, with 5 bases between. The CDR3 is 14 amino acids. The CDR3 coding sequence is TGTGCCAGCAGCTTAATGGCCTCCTACAATGAGCAGTTCTTC. This gives the protein CASSLMASYNEQFF.

The chain combines TRBV5-1 with TRBJ2-2; no clear D gene. Germline values: CDR1 SGHRS, CDR2 YFSETQ. This CDR3 has 16 amino acids. V lost 3 bases to trimming and J lost 1 base, with 13 bases between them. CDR3 sequence reads: CASSSGPKGNTGELFF. The CDR3 DNA reads TGCGCCAGCAGCTCGGGCCCGAAGGGGAACACCGGGGAGCTGTTTTTT.

This clonotype was detected many times. The chain uses TRBV24-1 and TRBJ1-3; no clear D. Germline lookup yields CDR1 KGHDR and CDR2 SFDVKD. The CDR3 sequence is 12 residues long. V lost 1 base and J 3 bases, leaving 0 bases between the germline ends. The CDR3, as DNA: TGTGCCACCAGTGATTTTGGAAACACCATATATTTT. It translates to CATSDFGNTIYF.

There are many counts of this clonotype. The chain joins TRBV12-3 or TRBV12-4 to TRBJ1-6; 8 bases are shared with TRBD1. The CDR3 covers 14 residues. The V segment lost 3 bases and the J segment 8 bases; nucleotides outside the gene matches: 3. The CDR3 DNA reads TGTGCCAGCAGTTTTGGGACAGGATATTCACCCCTCCACTTT. It encodes CASSFGTGYSPLHF.

This clonotype turned up a few times. The chain carries TRBV10-3 and TRBJ1-4; D might be TRBD1 (5 bases). CDR1 is ENHRY, CDR2 SYGVKD, per germline. The V end lost 1 base, the J end lost 0 bases, and 9 bases lay between the germline ends. The length of the CDR3 is 16 residues. The CDR3 loop is CAISEFGASTNEKLFF. The CDR3 nucleotides are TGTGCCATCAGTGAGTTTGGGGCCTCAACTAATGAAAAACTGTTTTTT.

As for this clonotype: Being one base from a much bigger clone, this may be a read error. V and J are TRBV7-9 and TRBJ2-5, with TRBD1 matching 7 bases. The germline gives CDR1 SEHNR, CDR2 FQNEAQ (reference sequence). CDR3 length: 14 amino acids. Written as DNA, the CDR3 is TGTGCCGGCAGCTTACCGGGACAGCAAGAGACCCAGTACTTC. Protein sequence: CAGSLPGQQETQYF. Together with reference TRBV7-9 and TRBJ2-5, the CDR3 gives the full variable domain: DTGVSQNPRHKITKRGQNVTFRCDPISEHNRLYWYRQTLGQGPEFLTYFQNEAQLEKSRLLSDRFSAERPKGSFSTLEIQRTEQGDSAMYLCAGSLPGQQETQYFGPGTRLLVL.

This chain links TRBV4-1 with TRBJ2-1; 11 nucleotides align to TRBD2. From germline, CDR1 is MGHRA and CDR2 YSYEKL. The J segment lost 8 bases and the V segment lost 4 bases, leaving 13 bases of the junction unmatched. This CDR3 comprises 17 residues. The CDR3 bases are TGCGCCAGCAGCCTACTAGCGGGAGCTACCTACGGCCATGAGCAGTTCTTC. Encoded protein: CASSLLAGATYGHEQFF.

V gene TRBV24-1 combines with J gene TRBJ2-2; TRBD1 agrees at 9 bases. Germline V gives CDR1 KGHDR, CDR2 SFDVKD. The V gene end was trimmed by 5 bases and the J gene end by 3 bases; junction bases not matched to a gene: 9. CDR3 length equals 17 residues. CDR3 sequence reads: CATSGITGGADTGELFF. CDR3 nucleotide sequence: TGTGCCACCAGTGGCATCACAGGGGGCGCGGACACCGGGGAGCTGTTTTTT.

The chain's CDR3 is CASSRFRTTDTQYF. The CDR3, as DNA: TGTGCCAGCAGCCGTTTTCGCACCACAGATACGCAGTATTTT. The rearrangement uses TRBV9 and TRBJ2-3; no reliable D call. V was pared by 4 bases and J by 2 bases, with 11 bases between. This CDR3 has 14 residues. Germline V gene sequence: CDR1 SGDLS, CDR2 YYNGEE.

This clonotype was counted a few times. This chain links TRBV7-9 with TRBJ2-7, with D perhaps given as TRBD1 or TRBD2 (5 bases each). Germline lookup yields CDR1 SEHNR and CDR2 FQNEAQ (reference sequence). Trimming cost V 3 bases and J 2 bases, with 11 bases left between them. This CDR3 spans 14 amino acids. This CDR3 reads CASSFRDGPYEQYF. In DNA, the CDR3 is TGTGCCAGCAGCTTCCGGGACGGCCCCTACGAGCAGTACTTC.

In this sample, this clonotype turned up many times. V usage is TRBV12-3 or TRBV12-4 and J usage is TRBJ2-7; no firm D call. The V end was cut by 3 bases, the J end by 3 bases, with 6 bases between. The CDR3 extends over 12 amino acids. The CDR3 here is CASSFSRYEQYF. CDR3 coding DNA: TGTGCCAGCAGTTTTTCCCGCTACGAGCAGTACTTC.

This sequence joins TRBV6-4 and TRBJ1-2; no clear D. The CDR3 spans 15 residues. V was clipped by 4 bases and J by 3 bases, with 15 bases between them. CDR1 is MRHNA and CDR2 is SNTAGT in the germline V gene. DNA for the CDR3: TGTGCCAGCAGTGTGGAGAGTGGAATCGACTATGGCTACACCTTC. Amino acid sequence: CASSVESGIDYGYTF.

The gene calls are TRBV7-9 and TRBJ1-5, with D possibly TRBD1 on 6 matching bases. Germline V CDR1 and CDR2: SEHNR, FQNEAQ (reference sequence). The V end lost 1 base, the J end lost 7 bases, and 20 bases lay between the germline ends. The CDR3 is 17 residues long. The CDR3 loop is CASSLGPGHPRGQPQHF. The CDR3 coding sequence is TGTGCCAGCAGCTTAGGTCCGGGACACCCTCGCGGACAGCCCCAGCATTTT.

The chain carries TRBV14 and TRBJ2-3; D remains unclear. The V and J ends lost 1 base and 6 bases respectively, with 26 bases between them. Per germline, CDR1 SGHDN and CDR2 FVKESK. The CDR3 totals 19 residues. This chain's CDR3 is CASSQGLSIYSPMGDTQYF. In DNA, the CDR3 is TGTGCCAGCAGCCAAGGATTGTCGATTTACTCCCCGATGGGGGATACGCAGTATTTT.

This clonotype turned up a few times. The chain couples TRBV12-3 or TRBV12-4 to TRBJ1-3; D gene uncertain. V gave up 1 base and J gave up 7 bases, with 8 bases separating them. The CDR3 covers 13 residues. The CDR3 DNA reads as TGTGCCAGCAGTTTAGGGACGGCGAACACCATATATTTT. As protein: CASSLGTANTIYF.

This clonotype showed up just a few times. The chain couples TRBV7-9 to TRBJ1-2, with D possibly being TRBD1 (5 bases). The CDR3 is made up of 12 amino acids. Trimming shortened V by 8 bases and J by 12 bases, and 19 bases separated the two germline ends. Germline-derived CDR1 and CDR2 are SEHNR and FQNEAQ (reference sequence). This CDR3 is CASATTGRGDTF. The DNA of the CDR3 is TGTGCCAGCGCTACAACGGGGCGGGGAGACACCTTC.

This clonotype showed up many times. The J gene is TRBJ2-1, the V gene TRBV3-1; D uncertain. V gave up 0 bases and J gave up 12 bases, with 18 bases separating them. Germline V gene sequence: CDR1 LGHDT, CDR2 YNNKEL (reference sequence). The CDR3 runs to 15 residues. The CDR3 region has the DNA TGTGCCAGCAGCCAAGAAGAAGGCTCGGGCCGAGGGCAGTTCTTC. It codes for CASSQEEGSGRGQFF.

This clonotype was picked up a small number of times. The CDR3 protein is CASSSTSGRAKEQYF. The CDR3 coding sequence is TGCGCCAGCAGCTCGACTAGCGGGAGAGCTAAAGAGCAGTACTTC. This chain joins TRBV5-1 and TRBJ2-7, with TRBD2 identical over 12 bases. Trimming took 3 bases from V and 7 from J; bases not matched to a gene: 8. This CDR3 region has 15 residues. Germline CDR1 reads SGHRS; CDR2 reads YFSETQ.

The rearrangement uses TRBV9 and TRBJ2-2, with D unclear. Germline V gives CDR1 SGDLS, CDR2 YYNGEE. There are 15 residues in the CDR3. The V and J ends lost 3 bases and 8 bases respectively, with 17 bases between them. The CDR3 DNA reads TGTGCCAGCAGCGCCCGACCCGTCCCGCCGGGGGAGCTGTTTTTT. This gives the protein CASSARPVPPGELFF.

This chain joins TRBV6-6 and TRBJ2-7; D gene ambiguous. V gave up 5 bases and J gave up 6 bases, with 11 bases separating them. CDR1 is MNHNY, CDR2 SVGAGI, per germline (reference sequence). The CDR3 contains 12 residues. The CDR3 spells CASSPNYGEQYF. For the CDR3, the DNA is TGTGCCAGCAGTCCTAACTATGGCGAGCAGTACTTC.

CDR3 amino acids: CASSDRVEALPNQPQHF. CDR3 DNA: TGTGCCAGCAGTGACAGGGTCGAGGCCCTTCCTAATCAGCCCCAGCATTTT. J is TRBJ1-5 and V is TRBV12-3 or TRBV12-4; TRBD1 matches 7 bases. The CDR3 sequence is 17 residues long. J gave up 4 bases and V 5 bases, and 14 bases lay outside the gene matches.

This clonotype has a count of ten or more. The chain couples TRBV7-2 to TRBJ2-1, with a weak D call TRBD2 (6 bases). The CDR3 has 16 amino acids. Germline V CDR1 and CDR2: SGHTA, FQGNSA. The ends were cut back, 1 base at V and 4 bases at J, with 14 bases in the middle. CDR3 region: CASSLVIASEYNEQFF. The CDR3 DNA reads as TGTGCCAGCAGCTTAGTGATAGCTAGCGAGTACAATGAGCAGTTCTTC.